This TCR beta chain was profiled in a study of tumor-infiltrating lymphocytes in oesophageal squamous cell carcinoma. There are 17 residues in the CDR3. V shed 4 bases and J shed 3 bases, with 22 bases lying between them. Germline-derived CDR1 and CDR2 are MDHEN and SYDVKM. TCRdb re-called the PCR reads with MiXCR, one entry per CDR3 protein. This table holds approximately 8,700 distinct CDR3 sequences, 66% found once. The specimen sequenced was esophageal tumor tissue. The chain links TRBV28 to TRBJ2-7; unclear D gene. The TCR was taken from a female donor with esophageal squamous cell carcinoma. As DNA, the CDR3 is TGTGCCAGCAGTTCCCCCATGATGGTCGTGGAAAACTACGAGCAGTACTTC. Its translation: CASSSPMMVVENYEQYF.